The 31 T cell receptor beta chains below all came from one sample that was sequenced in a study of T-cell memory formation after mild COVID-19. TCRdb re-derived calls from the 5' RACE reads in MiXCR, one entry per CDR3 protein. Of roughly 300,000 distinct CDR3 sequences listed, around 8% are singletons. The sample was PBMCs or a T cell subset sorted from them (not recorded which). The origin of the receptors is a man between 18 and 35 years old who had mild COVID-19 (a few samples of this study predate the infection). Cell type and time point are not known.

The CDR3 loop is CSARDRGRDTGELFF. The CDR3 DNA is TGCAGTGCTAGAGATCGGGGTCGCGACACCGGGGAGCTGTTTTTT. The V call is TRBV20-1, the J call TRBJ2-2, with D possibly being TRBD2 (5 bases). The CDR3 is 15 residues long. Germline-derived CDR1 and CDR2 are DFQATT and SNEGSKA (reference sequence). Deletions cut 0 bases from V and 3 bases from J, with 11 bases between.

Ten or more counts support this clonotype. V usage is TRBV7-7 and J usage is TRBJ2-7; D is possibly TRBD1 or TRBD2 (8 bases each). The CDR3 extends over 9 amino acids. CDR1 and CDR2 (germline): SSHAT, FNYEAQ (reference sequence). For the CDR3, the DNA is TGTGCTAGCGGGGACAGGCTCTACGTC. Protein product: CASGDRLYV.

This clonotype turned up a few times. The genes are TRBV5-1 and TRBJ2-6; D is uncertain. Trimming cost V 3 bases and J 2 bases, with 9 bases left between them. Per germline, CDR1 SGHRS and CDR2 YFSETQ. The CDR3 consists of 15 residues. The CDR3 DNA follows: TGCGCCAGCAGCTGGGCCGCAGCTGGGGCCAACGTCCTGACTTTC. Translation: CASSWAAAGANVLTF.

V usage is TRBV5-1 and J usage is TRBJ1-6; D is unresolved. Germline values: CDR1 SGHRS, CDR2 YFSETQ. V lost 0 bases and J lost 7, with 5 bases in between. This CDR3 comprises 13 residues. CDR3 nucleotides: TGCGCCAGCAGCTTGGACAGAAATTCACCCCTCCACTTT. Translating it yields CASSLDRNSPLHF.

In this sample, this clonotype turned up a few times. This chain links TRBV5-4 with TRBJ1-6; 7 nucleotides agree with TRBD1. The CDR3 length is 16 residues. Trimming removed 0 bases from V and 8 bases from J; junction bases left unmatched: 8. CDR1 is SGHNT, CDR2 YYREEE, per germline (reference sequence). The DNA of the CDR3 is TGTGCCAGCAGCTTGGGGGCAGGGACAGTTGATTCACCCCTCCACTTT. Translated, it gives CASSLGAGTVDSPLHF.

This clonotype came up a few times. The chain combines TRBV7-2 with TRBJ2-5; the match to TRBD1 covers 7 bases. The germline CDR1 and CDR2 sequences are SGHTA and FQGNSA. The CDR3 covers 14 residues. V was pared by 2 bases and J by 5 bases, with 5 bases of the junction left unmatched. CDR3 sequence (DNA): TGTGCCAGCAGCTTAATAGGGGGCCTGGAGACCCAGTACTTC. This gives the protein CASSLIGGLETQYF. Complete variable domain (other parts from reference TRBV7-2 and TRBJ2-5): GAGVSQSPSNKVTEKGKDVELRCDPISGHTALYWYRQSLGQGLEFLIYFQGNSAPDKSGLPSDRFSAERTGGSVSTLTIQRTQQEDSAVYLCASSLIGGLETQYFGPGTRLLVL.

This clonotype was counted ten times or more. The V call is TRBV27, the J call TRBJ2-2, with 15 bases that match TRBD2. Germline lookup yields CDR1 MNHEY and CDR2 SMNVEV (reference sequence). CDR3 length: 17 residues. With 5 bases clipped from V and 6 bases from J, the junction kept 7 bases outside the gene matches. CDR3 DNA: TGTGCCAGCAGTGGACTAGCGGGGGGGCAGTATTCCGGGGAGCTGTTTTTT. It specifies CASSGLAGGQYSGELFF.

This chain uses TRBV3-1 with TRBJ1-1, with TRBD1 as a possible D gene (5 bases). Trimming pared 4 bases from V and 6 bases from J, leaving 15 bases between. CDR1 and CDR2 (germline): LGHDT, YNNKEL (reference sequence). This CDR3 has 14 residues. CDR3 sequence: CASSPTTRDSEAFF. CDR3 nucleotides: TGTGCCAGCAGCCCAACAACGCGGGACTCTGAAGCTTTCTTT. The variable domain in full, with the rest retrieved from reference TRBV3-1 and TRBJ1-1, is DTAVSQTPKYLVTQMGNDKSIKCEQNLGHDTMYWYKQDSKKFLKIMFSYNNKELIINETVPNRFSPKSPDKAHLNLHINSLELGDSAVYFCASSPTTRDSEAFFGQGTRLTVV.

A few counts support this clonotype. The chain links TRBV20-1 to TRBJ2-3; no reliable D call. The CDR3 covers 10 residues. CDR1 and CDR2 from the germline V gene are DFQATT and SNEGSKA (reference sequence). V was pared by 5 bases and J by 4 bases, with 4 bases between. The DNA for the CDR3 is TGCAGTGCTCTCTCAGATACGCAGTATTTT. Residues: CSALSDTQYF.

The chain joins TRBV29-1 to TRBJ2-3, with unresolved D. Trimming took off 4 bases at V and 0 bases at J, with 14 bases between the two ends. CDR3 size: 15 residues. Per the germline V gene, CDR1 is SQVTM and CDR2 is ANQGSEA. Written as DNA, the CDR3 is TGCAGCGTTGTATGGAGCGATGTTAGCACAGATACGCAGTATTTT. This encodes CSVVWSDVSTDTQYF.

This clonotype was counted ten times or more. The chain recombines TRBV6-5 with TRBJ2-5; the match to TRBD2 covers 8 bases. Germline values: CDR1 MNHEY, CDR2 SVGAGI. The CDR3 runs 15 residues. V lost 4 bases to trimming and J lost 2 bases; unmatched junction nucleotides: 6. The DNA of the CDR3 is TGTGCCAGCAGTTTTGCGGGGGGATCACAAGAGACCCAGTACTTC. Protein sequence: CASSFAGGSQETQYF.

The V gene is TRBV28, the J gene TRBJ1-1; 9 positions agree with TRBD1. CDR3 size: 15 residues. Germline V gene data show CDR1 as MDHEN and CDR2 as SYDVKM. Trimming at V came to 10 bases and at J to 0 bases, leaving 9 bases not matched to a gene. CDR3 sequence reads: CATRYRQGVNTEAFF. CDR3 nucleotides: TGTGCCACCCGATACCGACAGGGGGTGAACACTGAAGCTTTCTTT.

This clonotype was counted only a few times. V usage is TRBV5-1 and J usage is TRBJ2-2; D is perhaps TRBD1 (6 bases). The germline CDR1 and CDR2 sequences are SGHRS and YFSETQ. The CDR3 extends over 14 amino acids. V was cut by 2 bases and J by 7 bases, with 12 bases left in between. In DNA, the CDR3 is TGCGCCAGCAGCTTCACAGGGACCAGCGGGGAGCTGTTTTTT. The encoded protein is CASSFTGTSGELFF.

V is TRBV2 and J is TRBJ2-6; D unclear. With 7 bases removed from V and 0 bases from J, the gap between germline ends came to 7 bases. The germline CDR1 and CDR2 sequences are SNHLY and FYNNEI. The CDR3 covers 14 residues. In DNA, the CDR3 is TGTGCCAGCAATAGTTTCTCTGGGGCCAACGTCCTGACTTTC. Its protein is CASNSFSGANVLTF.

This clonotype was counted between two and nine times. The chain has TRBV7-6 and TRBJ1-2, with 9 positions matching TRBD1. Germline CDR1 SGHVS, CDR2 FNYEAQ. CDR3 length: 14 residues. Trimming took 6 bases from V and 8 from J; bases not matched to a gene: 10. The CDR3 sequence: CASSTGTGNWGYTF. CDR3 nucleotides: TGTGCCAGCAGTACCGGGACAGGGAATTGGGGCTACACCTTC.

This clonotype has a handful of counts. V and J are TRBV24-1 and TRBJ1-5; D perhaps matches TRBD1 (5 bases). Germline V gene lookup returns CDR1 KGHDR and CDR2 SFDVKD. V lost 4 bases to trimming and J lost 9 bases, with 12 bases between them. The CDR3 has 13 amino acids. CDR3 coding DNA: TGTGCCACCAGTGACCCCCCCGGGGGGCCCCAGCATTTT. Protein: CATSDPPGGPQHF.

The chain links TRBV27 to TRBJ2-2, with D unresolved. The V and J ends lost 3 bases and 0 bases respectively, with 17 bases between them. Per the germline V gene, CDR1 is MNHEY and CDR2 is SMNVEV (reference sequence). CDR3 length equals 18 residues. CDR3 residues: CASSFSSFRITNTGELFF. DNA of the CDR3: TGTGCCAGCAGTTTTTCCTCTTTTCGTATTACGAACACCGGGGAGCTGTTTTTT.

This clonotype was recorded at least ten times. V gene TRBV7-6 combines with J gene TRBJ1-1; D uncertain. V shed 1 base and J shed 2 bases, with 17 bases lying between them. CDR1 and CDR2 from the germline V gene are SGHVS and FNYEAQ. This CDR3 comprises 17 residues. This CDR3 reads CASSLDPPWQVNTEAFF. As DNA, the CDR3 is TGTGCCAGCAGCTTAGACCCCCCTTGGCAGGTTAACACTGAAGCTTTCTTT. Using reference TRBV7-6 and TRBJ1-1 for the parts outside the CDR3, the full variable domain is GAGVSQSPRYKVTKRGQDVALRCDPISGHVSLYWYRQALGQGPEFLTYFNYEAQQDKSGLPNDRFSAERPEGSISTLTIQRTEQRDSAMYRCASSLDPPWQVNTEAFFGQGTRLTVV.

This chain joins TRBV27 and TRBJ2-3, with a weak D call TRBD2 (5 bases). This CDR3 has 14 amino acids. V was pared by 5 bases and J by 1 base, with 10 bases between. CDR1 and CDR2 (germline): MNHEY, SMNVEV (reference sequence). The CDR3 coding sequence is TGTGCCAGCAGTCCGGCGAGGGGCACAGATACGCAGTATTTT. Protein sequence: CASSPARGTDTQYF.

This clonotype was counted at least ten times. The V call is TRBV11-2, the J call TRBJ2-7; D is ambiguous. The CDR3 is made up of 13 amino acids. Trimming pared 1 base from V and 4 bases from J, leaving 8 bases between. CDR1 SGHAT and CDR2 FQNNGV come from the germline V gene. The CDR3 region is CASSLVVGYEQYF. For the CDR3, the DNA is TGTGCCAGCAGCTTAGTCGTCGGATACGAGCAGTACTTC. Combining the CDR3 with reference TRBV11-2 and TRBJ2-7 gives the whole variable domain EAGVAQSPRYKIIEKRQSVAFWCNPISGHATLYWYQQILGQGPKLLIQFQNNGVVDDSQLPKDRFSAERLKGVDSTLKIQPAKLEDSAVYLCASSLVVGYEQYFGPGTRLTVT.

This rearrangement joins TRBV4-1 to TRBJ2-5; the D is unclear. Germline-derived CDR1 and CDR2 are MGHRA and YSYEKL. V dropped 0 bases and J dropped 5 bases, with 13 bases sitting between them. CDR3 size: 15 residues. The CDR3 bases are TGCGCCAGCAGCCAAGAAGGCACCCCCTGGGAGACCCAGTACTTC. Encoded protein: CASSQEGTPWETQYF.

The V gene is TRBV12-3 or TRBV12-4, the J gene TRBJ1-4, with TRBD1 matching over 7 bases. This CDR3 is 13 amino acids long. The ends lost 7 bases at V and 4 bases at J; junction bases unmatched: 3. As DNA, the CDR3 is TGTGCCAGCACCGGGACAGATAATGAAAAACTGTTTTTT. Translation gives CASTGTDNEKLFF.

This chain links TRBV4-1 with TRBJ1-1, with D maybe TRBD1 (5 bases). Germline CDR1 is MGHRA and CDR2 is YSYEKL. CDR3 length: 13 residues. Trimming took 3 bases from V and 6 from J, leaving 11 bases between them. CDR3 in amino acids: CASSQWGKAEAFF. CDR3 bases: TGCGCCAGCAGCCAGTGGGGGAAGGCTGAAGCTTTCTTT.

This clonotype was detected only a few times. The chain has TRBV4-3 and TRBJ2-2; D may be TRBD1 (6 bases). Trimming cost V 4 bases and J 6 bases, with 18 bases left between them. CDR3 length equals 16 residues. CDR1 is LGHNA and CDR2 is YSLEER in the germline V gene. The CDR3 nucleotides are TGCGCCAGCAGCCTATCTTCAGGGGCGAGTTCCGGGGAGCTGTTTTTT. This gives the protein CASSLSSGASSGELFF.

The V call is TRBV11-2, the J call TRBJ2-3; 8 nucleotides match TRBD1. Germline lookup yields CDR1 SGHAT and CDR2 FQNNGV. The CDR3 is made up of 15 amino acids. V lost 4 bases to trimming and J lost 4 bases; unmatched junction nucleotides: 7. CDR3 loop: CASSSWTGTADTQYF. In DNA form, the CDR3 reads TGTGCCAGCAGCTCTTGGACAGGGACAGCAGATACGCAGTATTTT.

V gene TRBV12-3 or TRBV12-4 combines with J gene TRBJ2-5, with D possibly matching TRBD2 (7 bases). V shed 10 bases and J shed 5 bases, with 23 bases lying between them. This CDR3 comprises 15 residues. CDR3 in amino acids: CAIEATLGGRETQYF. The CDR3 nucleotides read TGTGCCATCGAAGCCACCCTGGGGGGGCGTGAGACCCAGTACTTC.

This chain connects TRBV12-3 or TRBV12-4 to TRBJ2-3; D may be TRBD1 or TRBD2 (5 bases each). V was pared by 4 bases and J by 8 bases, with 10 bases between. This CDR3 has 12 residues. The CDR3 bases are TGTGCCAGCAGTTGGGGGTCGGGTACGCAGTATTTT. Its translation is CASSWGSGTQYF.

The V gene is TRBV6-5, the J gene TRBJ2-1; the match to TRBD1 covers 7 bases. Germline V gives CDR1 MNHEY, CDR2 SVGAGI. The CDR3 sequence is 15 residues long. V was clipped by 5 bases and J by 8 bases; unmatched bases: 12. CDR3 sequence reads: CASSNRHRGSDEQFF. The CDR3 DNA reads TGTGCCAGCAGTAACCGGCACAGGGGTAGCGATGAGCAGTTCTTC.

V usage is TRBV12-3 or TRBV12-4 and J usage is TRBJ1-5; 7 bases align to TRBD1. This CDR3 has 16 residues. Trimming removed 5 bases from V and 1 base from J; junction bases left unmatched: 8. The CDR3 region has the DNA TGTGCCAGCAGTACCCGATCCAGGGGGAGCAATCAGCCCCAGCATTTT. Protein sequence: CASSTRSRGSNQPQHF.

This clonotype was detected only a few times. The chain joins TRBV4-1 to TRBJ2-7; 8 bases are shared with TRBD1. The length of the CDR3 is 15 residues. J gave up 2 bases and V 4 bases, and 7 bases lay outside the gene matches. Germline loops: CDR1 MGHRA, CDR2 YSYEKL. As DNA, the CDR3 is TGCGCCAGCAGCCCACCCGGACAGGGTGCCTACGAGCAGTACTTC. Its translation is CASSPPGQGAYEQYF.

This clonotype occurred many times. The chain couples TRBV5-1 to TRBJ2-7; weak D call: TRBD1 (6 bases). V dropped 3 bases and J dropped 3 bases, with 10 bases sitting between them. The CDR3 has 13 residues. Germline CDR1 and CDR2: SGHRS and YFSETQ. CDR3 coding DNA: TGCGCCAGCAGCTACGGACAGTACTACGAGCAGTACTTC. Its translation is CASSYGQYYEQYF.